The TCR beta chain described here comes from a study of T cells in Graves' hyperthyroidism and ophthalmopathy (dated by TCRdb to between 2018 and 2021). A note on the overall study: Peripheral blood was collected at initial diagnosis, before any treatment. To identify TCR V-J signatures that set the groups apart, the researchers used a discovery cohort of 100 patients, made up of roughly 40 with Graves' ophthalmopathy and 55 to 65 with stable Graves' hyperthyroidism. Prospective prediction of ophthalmopathy was tested in an independent validation cohort of approximately 19 hyperthyroidism patients and 15 to 17 patients who later progressed to ophthalmopathy. The approximately 100 discovery patients were randomly divided into training and test sets at a 7:3 ratio. In more than 5 Graves' hyperthyroidism patients, the study also compared T-cell repertoires from thyroid tissue with T-cell repertoires from blood. Once sampling was done, hyperthyroidism patients were given methimazole at a starting dose of 30 mg daily, whereas ophthalmopathy patients were given high-dose intravenous methylprednisolone. The paper reports TCR Vbeta CDR3 sequencing of over 120 peripheral blood samples: fewer than 50 ophthalmopathy, about 75 hyperthyroidism and about 17 progressor patients.

Results the study describes overall, beyond this receptor: During validation, the model predicted progression to ophthalmopathy a median of about 5.9 months ahead of onset, with approximately 71% sensitivity and almost 75% specificity. A model built on a 13 V-J signature distinguished ophthalmopathy from stable hyperthyroidism, reaching 87.88% sensitivity and about 81% specificity in cross-validation and 80%/75% in testing. Sample size was not statistically predetermined, and blinding of investigators to group allocation was not performed. Blood samples also contained most of the expanded thyroid clonotypes (frequency above 0.001), which suggests that blood repertoires may reflect thyroid immune responses.

TCR beta CDR3 regions were amplified from RNA transcripts. The first round of RT-PCR for the TCR CDR3 was performed with the HTBI primer set and the Qiagen OneStep RT-PCR kit. Libraries were constructed in a second round of multiplex PCR, after which size selection and purification were carried out. Libraries were sequenced paired-end with 100 bp reads on an Illumina HiSeq2000. The paper's processing steps were these. SOAPnuke was used to process the raw data, throwing out any read that contained adapters or uncalled bases, had a mean Phred below 15, or lacked an exact constant-primer or identifier match. COPE v1.2.5 was used to merge the high-quality paired reads, and each unique nucleotide sequence was defined as a clonotype. MiTCR v1.1 was used to align the clonotypes against IMGT TRBV, TRBD and TRBJ reference segments. Only V-J combinations with frequency above 0.0001, covering 99% to 99.2% of repertoires, were analysed. The TCS score was defined as F50 (clonal expansion) divided by E x V (chaos), with BLOSUM62-based TCRdist calculated between CDR3 peptides within each V-J. Welch's t-statistics and random forest reduced just over 500 V-J features to about 12, which were used in a naive Bayes classifier (R e1071). The public reads were quality trimmed at Q25 with fastp and then assembled into clones with MiXCR by TCRdb, keeping productive beta chains. Identical CDR3 proteins give one entry, which carries the most common genes and DNA. TCRdb's processing, not the study's, gives the V and J calls here. This sample is represented by about 410,000 distinct CDR3 sequences; roughly 15% of them were singletons. 15% to 20% of the sample comes from the top ten.

CDR1 and CDR2 (SGHAT, FQNNGV) derive from the germline V gene. Trimmed from V: 3 bases; trimmed from J: 4 bases; junction bases lacking a gene match: 17. The CDR3, cysteine through phenylalanine, is 18 amino acids long. Just the 54-base CDR3 DNA is kept, in frame starting at base 1. This clonotype was detected ten times or more. Its antigen target is currently unknown. No qualities accompany the bases; no much larger clone lies one base away. Moderately to severely active disease, a Clinical Activity Score of at least 3, a NOSPECS grade of at least 4, and a duration under 3 months were present in ophthalmopathy patients. The study excluded patients with uncontrolled infections, other autoimmune diseases, pregnancy or lactation. Diagnoses were based on clinical symptoms, serum thyroxine and TRAb, thyroid ultrasound and orbital computed tomography. PBMCs were isolated from roughly 10 ml of fresh peripheral blood by Ficoll-Paque density gradient centrifugation. Trizol reagent was used to extract total RNA, and RNA quality was then checked on an Agilent 2100 Bioanalyzer.

The receptor was derived from a young woman with Graves' ophthalmopathy. Sample: blood. The V and J genes are TRBV11-2 and TRBJ2-5; 7 of the junction bases match TRBD1. The CDR3 reads as follows: CASSFTFPRQGRPETQYF. Here is the DNA: TGTGCCAGCAGCTTCACCTTTCCCCGACAGGGTCGGCCAGAGACCCAGTACTTC.